Following are 18 T cell receptor beta chains from one sample sequenced in a study of T cells after yellow fever vaccination. MiXCR, applied by TCRdb to the 5' RACE reads, yields one record per CDR3 protein. The sample contains 30,000 to 40,000 distinct CDR3 sequences, approximately 7% of which appear only once. Sequencing was performed on PBMCs, either bulk or a sorted T-cell subset (CD4+, CD8+, memory, or dextramer-sorted; not recorded which), taken on the day of the first yellow fever vaccination. The receptors shown here come from a man in his late teens or twenties who received the YFV17D yellow fever vaccine.

This clonotype was counted ten times or more. This chain links TRBV20-1 with TRBJ2-1, with TRBD2 as a possible D gene (5 bases). The CDR3 totals 14 residues. Germline V gene sequence: CDR1 DFQATT, CDR2 SNEGSKA (reference sequence). The V end lost 5 bases, the J end lost 6 bases, and 17 bases lay between the germline ends. The CDR3 is CSAGGLPDTNEQFF. The CDR3 region has the DNA TGCAGTGCTGGAGGACTGCCCGATACCAATGAGCAGTTCTTC.

This clonotype was observed at least ten times. This chain joins TRBV29-1 and TRBJ1-3; 7 nucleotides agree with TRBD1. The CDR3 extends over 13 amino acids. The trim removed 7 bases at V and 0 bases at J, leaving 3 bases unmatched. Germline V gives CDR1 SQVTM, CDR2 ANQGSEA. The chain's CDR3 is CSARQGSGNTIYF. The CDR3 DNA sequence: TGCAGCGCCAGACAGGGCTCTGGAAACACCATATATTTT.

This clonotype was recorded many times. The chain combines TRBV2 with TRBJ1-3; no clear D gene. Deletions cut 1 base from V and 0 bases from J, with 1 base between. Germline V CDR1 and CDR2: SNHLY, FYNNEI. The CDR3 runs 13 residues. CDR3 in DNA: TGTGCCAGCAGTGAAGGCTCTGGAAACACCATATATTTT. It codes for CASSEGSGNTIYF.

This clonotype was detected many times. This chain joins TRBV11-2 and TRBJ2-5; possible D gene TRBD2, 7 bases. The CDR3 spans 14 residues. Germline V gene sequence: CDR1 SGHAT, CDR2 FQNNGV. V lost 1 base and J 4 bases, leaving 10 bases between the germline ends. The DNA for the CDR3 is TGTGCCAGCAGCTTAGGGGGGGGCGGAGAGACCCAGTACTTC. Translating gives CASSLGGGGETQYF.

This clonotype was counted many times. The chain links TRBV7-6 to TRBJ2-2; 8 bases agree with TRBD2. Trimming removed 0 bases from V and 0 bases from J; junction bases left unmatched: 3. This CDR3 spans 17 amino acids. The germline V gene has CDR1 SGHVS and CDR2 FNYEAQ. The CDR3 spells CASSLAGGAANTGELFF. The CDR3 nucleotides read TGTGCCAGCAGCTTAGCCGGGGGGGCCGCGAACACCGGGGAGCTGTTTTTT.

In this sample, this clonotype turned up many times. This CDR3 is CASSPYLAGGPPYNEQFF. The CDR3 DNA is TGCGCCAGCAGCCCCTATTTAGCGGGGGGTCCACCCTACAATGAGCAGTTCTTC. V gene TRBV5-1 combines with J gene TRBJ2-1; 10 nucleotides line up with TRBD2. Per the germline V gene, CDR1 is SGHRS and CDR2 is YFSETQ. The V gene end was trimmed by 4 bases and the J gene end by 2 bases; junction bases not matched to a gene: 12. The CDR3 loop spans 18 amino acids.

The CDR3 loop reads CASSPIPGRGSYEQYF. CDR3 bases: TGTGCCAGCAGCCCCATTCCGGGGCGGGGGTCCTACGAGCAGTACTTC. The chain has TRBV7-2 and TRBJ2-7; 7 positions agree with TRBD2. Germline-derived CDR1 and CDR2 are SGHTA and FQGNSA. The CDR3 length is 16 residues. V was clipped by 5 bases and J by 1 base; unmatched bases: 11.

This clonotype was counted ten times or more. The chain recombines TRBV20-1 with TRBJ1-6; D is unclear. Germline assignment: CDR1 DFQATT and CDR2 SNEGSKA (reference sequence). V was trimmed by 0 bases and J by 9 bases, leaving 9 bases between them. The CDR3 covers 13 residues. CDR3 amino acids: CSAREVAGSPLHF. The CDR3 coding sequence is TGCAGTGCTAGAGAGGTGGCGGGTTCACCCCTCCACTTT.

This clonotype was seen at least ten times. The rearrangement joins TRBV7-2 to TRBJ1-3, with 7 bases matching TRBD1. J lost 2 bases, V lost 5 bases, and 9 bases had no gene match. Germline CDR1 is SGHTA and CDR2 is FQGNSA. The CDR3 loop spans 16 amino acids. The DNA for the CDR3 is TGTGCCAGCAGCCGATCGCCCGGGACAGCTGGAAACACCATATATTTT. Its protein is CASSRSPGTAGNTIYF.

This clonotype was found many times. This chain uses TRBV4-2 with TRBJ2-5; D is unresolved. This CDR3 contains 14 residues. The ends were cut back, 5 bases at V and 2 bases at J, with 12 bases in the middle. Germline V gene data show CDR1 as LGHNA and CDR2 as YNFKEQ. The CDR3 DNA sequence: TGTGCCAGCAGCTACGGAGTGGAGCAAGAGACCCAGTACTTC. It translates to CASSYGVEQETQYF.

The genes are TRBV18 and TRBJ1-1; D is perhaps TRBD1 (5 bases). The V gene lost 4 bases and the J gene lost 1 base, with 13 bases spanning the gap. The CDR3 length is 15 residues. Germline V gene sequence: CDR1 KGHSH, CDR2 LQKENI. The CDR3 coding sequence is TGTGCCAGCTCACTCCGGACACAAGAGAACACTGAAGCTTTCTTT. Residues: CASSLRTQENTEAFF.

This clonotype was found a few times. The chain combines TRBV19 with TRBJ1-5; possible D gene TRBD1, 6 bases. This CDR3 is 14 amino acids long. Germline assignment: CDR1 LNHDA and CDR2 SQIVND (reference sequence). The V gene lost 5 bases and the J gene lost 4 bases, with 12 bases spanning the gap. CDR3 nucleotides: TGTGCCAGTAGTCTCGGACAGAAAAATCAGCCCCAGCATTTT. Translated, it gives CASSLGQKNQPQHF.

This clonotype appeared a few times. This chain links TRBV6-5 with TRBJ1-6; D remains unclear. V dropped 2 bases and J dropped 3 bases, with 14 bases sitting between them. Per the germline V gene, CDR1 is MNHEY and CDR2 is SVGAGI. CDR3 size: 17 residues. CDR3 protein: CASSYRLLGSYNSPLHF. The CDR3 coding sequence is TGTGCCAGCAGTTACCGCCTCCTTGGAAGCTATAATTCACCCCTCCACTTT.

The table lists this clonotype with many counts. The rearrangement uses TRBV7-8 and TRBJ2-2; D is unresolved. The CDR3 length is 15 residues. V lost 3 bases and J 0 bases, leaving 8 bases between the germline ends. Per germline, CDR1 SGHVS and CDR2 FQNEAQ. As DNA, the CDR3 is TGTGCCAGCAGCTTTCCTGTTACGAACACCGGGGAGCTGTTTTTT. Encoded protein: CASSFPVTNTGELFF.

At least ten counts were recorded for this clonotype. The chain links TRBV11-3 to TRBJ2-1; 8 bases fit TRBD2. Germline loops: CDR1 SGHNT, CDR2 YENEEA. The CDR3 extends over 12 amino acids. Germline trimming cut 4 bases from V and 15 bases from J; bases unmatched to any gene: 8. In DNA form, the CDR3 reads TGTGCCAGCAGCTACTCGGGGGGGCCTCTGTTCTTC. Translated, it gives CASSYSGGPLFF.

There are many counts of this clonotype. The V call is TRBV5-6, the J call TRBJ1-2, with unresolved D. Trimming cost V 0 bases and J 5 bases, with 20 bases left between them. The CDR3 is 17 amino acids. The germline V gene encodes CDR1 SGHDT and CDR2 YYEEEE. The CDR3 here is CASSLDFSSGTTYGYTF. The CDR3 DNA reads TGTGCCAGCAGCTTGGATTTTTCGTCAGGAACGACGTATGGCTACACCTTC.

This clonotype occurred many times. V and J are TRBV9 and TRBJ2-2; 9 bases match TRBD2. With V trimmed by 4 bases and J by 4 bases, 8 bases remained unmatched. The CDR3 loop spans 16 amino acids. CDR1 and CDR2 from the germline V gene are SGDLS and YYNGEE. CDR3 region: CASSNSAGGFTGELFF. The CDR3 DNA follows: TGTGCCAGCAGCAATTCAGCGGGGGGTTTCACCGGGGAGCTGTTTTTT. The full variable domain, its missing parts supplied by reference TRBV9 and TRBJ2-2, is DSGVTQTPKHLITATGQRVTLRCSPRSGDLSVYWYQQSLDQGLQFLIQYYNGEERAKGNILERFSAQQFPDLHSELNLSSLELGDSALYFCASSNSAGGFTGELFFGEGSRLTVL.

This rearrangement joins TRBV7-2 to TRBJ1-6, with D hard to call. CDR1 is SGHTA and CDR2 is FQGNSA in the germline V gene. The CDR3 has 16 amino acids. Trimming shortened V by 2 bases and J by 7 bases, and 15 bases separated the two germline ends. The chain's CDR3 is CASSLWRRGENSPLHF. The CDR3 DNA reads as TGTGCCAGCAGCTTATGGAGACGGGGTGAAAATTCACCCCTCCACTTT.